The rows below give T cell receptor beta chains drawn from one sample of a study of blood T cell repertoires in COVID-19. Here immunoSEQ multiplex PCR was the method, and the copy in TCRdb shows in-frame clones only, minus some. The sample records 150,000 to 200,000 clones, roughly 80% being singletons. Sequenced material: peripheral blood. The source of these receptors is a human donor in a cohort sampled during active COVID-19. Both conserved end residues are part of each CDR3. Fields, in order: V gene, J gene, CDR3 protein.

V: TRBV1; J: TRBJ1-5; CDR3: CTPEGVGRNQPQHF
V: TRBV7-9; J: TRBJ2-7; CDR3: CASSSRLGLAGVAEQYF
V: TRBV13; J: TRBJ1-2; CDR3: CASSPLGGYTF
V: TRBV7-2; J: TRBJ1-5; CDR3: CASNTVGRLEPQHF
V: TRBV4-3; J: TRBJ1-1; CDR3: CASSQGFGQGGYEAFF
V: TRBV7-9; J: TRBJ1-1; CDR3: CASSGQNTEAFF
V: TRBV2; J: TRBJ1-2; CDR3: CASSLDRGRDGYTF
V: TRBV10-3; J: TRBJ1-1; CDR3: CAISESTGVTEAFF
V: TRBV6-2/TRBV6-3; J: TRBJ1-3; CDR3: CASSLRDSSGNTIYF
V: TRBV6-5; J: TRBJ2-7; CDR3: CASSSGQGPYEQYF
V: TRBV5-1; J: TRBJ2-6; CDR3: CASSLLQVAGANVLTF
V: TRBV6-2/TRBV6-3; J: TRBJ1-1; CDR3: CASSRGGTEAFF
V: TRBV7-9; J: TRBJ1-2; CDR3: CAHDSVYYGYTF
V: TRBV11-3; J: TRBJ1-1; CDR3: CASSLGGDRAFF
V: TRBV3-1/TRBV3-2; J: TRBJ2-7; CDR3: CASSRGTGQAYEQYF
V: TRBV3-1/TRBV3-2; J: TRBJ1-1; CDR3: CASSHGQGSEAFF
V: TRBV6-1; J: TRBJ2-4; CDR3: CASSEAAGGGYIQYF
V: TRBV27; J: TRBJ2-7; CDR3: CASSPSLGHPYEQYF
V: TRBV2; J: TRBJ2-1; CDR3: CASSQPGGAYNEQFF
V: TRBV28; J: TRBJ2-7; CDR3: CASSSRTSGYEQYF
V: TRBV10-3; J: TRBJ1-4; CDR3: CAISVRGGNEKLFF
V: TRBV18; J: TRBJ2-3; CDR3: CASSPIYIERGAMDTQYF
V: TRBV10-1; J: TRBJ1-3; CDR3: CASSEPTGGRNTIYF
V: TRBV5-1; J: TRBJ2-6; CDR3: CASTSGTTVSGANVLTF
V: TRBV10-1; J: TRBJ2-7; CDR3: CASSESGREQYF